This T cell receptor (beta chain) came from a study of blood T cell repertoires in COVID-19. Germline V gene lookup returns CDR1 SNHLY and CDR2 FYNNEI. This CDR3 has 15 residues. The germline V and J ends were trimmed by 7 bases and 4 bases, with 17 bases remaining between them. Assay: immunoSEQ multiplex PCR; the TCRdb copy retains only in-frame clones and omits some. The data hold 400,000 or so clones, with around 91% observed a single time. This chain uses TRBV2 with TRBJ1-3; D is possibly TRBD1 (6 bases). The source of this sequence is a man aged 18 to 30 who had recovered from COVID-19. The source material was PBMCs or T cells enriched from blood (not recorded which). The CDR3 protein is CASMLAGGKGNTIYF. CDR3 sequence (DNA): TGTGCCAGCATGCTCGCTGGGGGCAAGGGAAACACCATATATTTT. Combining the CDR3 with reference TRBV2 and TRBJ1-3 gives the whole variable domain EPEVTQTPSHQVTQMGQEVILRCVPISNHLYFYWYRQILGQKVEFLVSFYNNEISEKSEIFDDQFSVERPDGSNFTLKIRSTKLEDSAMYFCASMLAGGKGNTIYFGEGSWLTVV.